This T cell receptor beta chain was sequenced for a study of identical twins. The germline V gene encodes CDR1 MDHEN and CDR2 SYDVKM. This CDR3 region has 14 residues. V was trimmed by 6 bases and J by 5 bases, leaving 16 bases between them. Healthy Caucasian individuals made up all the donors. Study-wide results and caveats: Sequences that were out-of-frame, alpha and twin-shared displayed an excess of low generation probability.

Template switching added a universal primer site, and cDNA bore unique molecular identifiers. Via MiXCR, TCRdb re-called the 5' RACE reads, giving one row per CDR3 protein. The sample has 700,000 to 950,000 distinct CDR3 sequences; 9% to 15% are singletons. There are a few counts of this clonotype. The antigen is not known. These data were also filed under a second study, of yellow fever vaccine responses in identical twins. That study reports: Twins' vaccine T cell responses reportedly seemed partly convergent and partly personalized.

This clonotype was obtained from a woman aged 18 to 35 in good health. J is TRBJ2-5 and V is TRBV28, with a weak D call TRBD2 (5 bases). The sequencing sample was made of PBMCs. CDR3 residues: CASSPYGVGETQYF. The CDR3 nucleotides are TGTGCCAGCAGCCCGTACGGGGTGGGGGAGACCCAGTACTTC.